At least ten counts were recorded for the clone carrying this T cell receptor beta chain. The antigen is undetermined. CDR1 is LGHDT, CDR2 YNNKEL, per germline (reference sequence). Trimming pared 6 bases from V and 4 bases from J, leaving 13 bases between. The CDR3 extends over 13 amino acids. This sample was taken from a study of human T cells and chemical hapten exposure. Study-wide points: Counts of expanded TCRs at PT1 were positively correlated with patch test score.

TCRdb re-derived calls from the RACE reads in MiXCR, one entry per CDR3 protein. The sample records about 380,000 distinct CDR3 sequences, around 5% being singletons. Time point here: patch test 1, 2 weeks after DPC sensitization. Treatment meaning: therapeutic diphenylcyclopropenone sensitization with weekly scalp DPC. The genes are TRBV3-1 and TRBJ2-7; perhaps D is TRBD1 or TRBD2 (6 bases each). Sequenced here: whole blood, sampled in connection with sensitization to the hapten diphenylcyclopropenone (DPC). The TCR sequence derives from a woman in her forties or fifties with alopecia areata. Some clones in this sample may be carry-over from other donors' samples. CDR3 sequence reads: CASSRGVAYEQYF. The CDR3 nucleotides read TGTGCCAGCAGTAGGGGGGTAGCTTACGAGCAGTACTTC.